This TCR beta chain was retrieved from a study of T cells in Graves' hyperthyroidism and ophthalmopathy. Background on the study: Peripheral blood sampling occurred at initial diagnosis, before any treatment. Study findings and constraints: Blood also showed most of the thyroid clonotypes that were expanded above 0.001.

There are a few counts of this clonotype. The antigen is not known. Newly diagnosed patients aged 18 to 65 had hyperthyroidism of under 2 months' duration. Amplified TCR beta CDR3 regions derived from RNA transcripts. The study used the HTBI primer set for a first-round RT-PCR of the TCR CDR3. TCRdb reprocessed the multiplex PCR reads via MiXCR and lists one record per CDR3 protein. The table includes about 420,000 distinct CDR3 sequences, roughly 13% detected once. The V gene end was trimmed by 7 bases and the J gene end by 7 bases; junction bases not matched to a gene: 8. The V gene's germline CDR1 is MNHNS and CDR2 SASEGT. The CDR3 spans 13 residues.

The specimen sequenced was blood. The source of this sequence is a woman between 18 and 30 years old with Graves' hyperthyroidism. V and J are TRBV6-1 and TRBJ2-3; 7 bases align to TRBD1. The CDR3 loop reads CASTEKGANTQYF. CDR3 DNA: TGTGCCAGCACGGAAAAGGGGGCAAATACGCAGTATTTT.